This T cell receptor (beta chain) was identified in a study of identical twins (dated by TCRdb to 2015 to 2016). Notes on the research overall: TCR alpha and beta repertoires from monozygotic twins, unrelated adults of various ages and cord blood were deep-sequenced to test whether fetal clonotypes persist. To rule out contamination, the twin experiments were replicated at different times with different library preparation protocols. General conclusions and limits of the study: Conclusions relied on cross-sectional statistical analysis, since the same donors could not be followed over many years. Compared with coincidental sharing between unrelated individuals, an excess of low generation-probability sequences was observed among out-of-frame TCR alpha sequences shared between twins. A weaker excess of twin sharing was found in beta out-of-frame sequences because the signal-to-noise ratio was lowered by fewer shared sequences. In monozygotic twins, recombination models systematically underestimated out-of-frame TCR alpha sharing, but the models matched the sharing seen between unrelated individuals. Fewer insertions were carried by abundant cord blood beta clonotypes; a weaker similar trend was observed in young adult naive repertoires, while no such trend was observed in memory repertoires. Invariant T cells such as MAIT and iNKT could partly confound zero-insertion analyses, though diverse VJ usage argued against this for most clonotypes.

Receptor amplification or capture employed 5' RACE. Sequencer: Illumina HiSeq 2000. Template switching introduced a universal primer binding site; the final cDNA contained a unique molecular identifier, enabling accurate counting of TCR cDNA molecules. Specific primers in the conserved constant-segment region were used to synthesize first-strand cDNA for TCR alpha and beta chains. Each cDNA library was double barcoded, with a SMART-Mk sample barcode plus Illumina barcodes, to control for contamination. TruSeq adapter sequences along with Illumina sample barcodes were introduced in two successive PCR steps. The Illumina HiSeq platform was used with custom primers to sequence TCR alpha and beta cDNA libraries. The authors' analysis ran thus. Raw reads were processed with MiGEC to extract unique molecular identifiers, and MiXCR was used to determine CDR3 positions. Recombination models were inferred per individual with the repgenHMM and IGoR tools using an EM algorithm. The tcR package in R was used for shared clonotype analysis, with sharing normalized by the product of cloneset sizes. Out-of-frame nonproductive sequences were analyzed to study raw recombination free of thymic and clonal selection effects. In TCRdb, the public reads were trimmed at Q25 with fastp and aligned with MiXCR, with productive beta chains retained. Each entry is one CDR3 protein sequence, shown with its most common DNA and genes. TCRdb, not the authors, supplied the V and J calls. Here the sample has 1.5 million or so distinct CDR3 sequences; less than 35% occur a single time. The leading ten clones occupy around 0.25% of the sample.

Only healthy Caucasian donors were included. Turning to this clonotype: Its antigen specificity is not known. Base qualities are not at hand, and no much larger clone is one base apart.

The clonotype was recovered from a newborn girl in good health. Sequences were obtained from cord blood.

CDR3 region: CASSKAGASNQPQHF. The DNA is as follows: TGTGCCAGCAGCAAGGCAGGGGCTAGCAATCAGCCCCAGCATTTT. The rearranged segments are TRBV7-9 and TRBJ1-5; D gene: possibly TRBD1, on 6 matching bases. V is clipped by 5 bases and J by 0 bases, and the sequence between their germline boundaries is 11 bases long. The cysteine opens and the phenylalanine closes a CDR3 of 15 amino acids. Only the CDR3 portion is preserved as DNA: 45 bases, with reading frame beginning at the first base. From the germline V gene (reference sequence), CDR1 is SEHNR and CDR2 is FQNEAQ.